A selection of T cell receptor beta chains follows, all from one sample in a study of Graves' ophthalmopathy and Graves' hyperthyroidism. TCRdb reprocessed the multiplex PCR reads via MiXCR and lists one record per CDR3 protein. The sample carries 150,000 to 200,000 distinct CDR3 sequences, around two fifths recorded once. The specimen was peripheral blood. The receptor set was obtained from a man in his thirties or forties with Graves' ophthalmopathy. The CDR3 runs from the conserved cysteine through the conserved F or W. The D gene is left open where the match is weak. Some rows have no size entry. The others give once, few or many, or a class for an expanded clone.

14 TRBD2 TRBJ2-7 TRBV10-1 NA TGCGCCAGCAGTGAGGTAGCGGGTAGCTACGAGCAGTACTTC CASSEVAGSYEQYF
13 NA TRBJ2-2 TRBV29-1 many TGCAGCGTCGAGGACACCTCCACCGGGGAGCTGTTTTTT CSVEDTSTGELFF
11 NA TRBJ2-7 TRBV5-1 many TGCGCCAGCAGCCCCGTCTTAGAGCAGTACTTC CASSPVLEQYF
15 NA TRBJ1-1 TRBV9 many TGTGCCAGCAGCGTAGCCGGAGGGGGTAACACTGAAGCTTTCTTT CASSVAGGGNTEAFF
13 NA TRBJ1-1 TRBV7-3 NA TGTGCCACCAGCCAGGGTATGAGTACTGAAGCTTTCTTT CATSQGMSTEAFF
16 TRBD1 TRBJ1-1 TRBV28 many TGTGCCAGCAGTTCAGCCGGTCGGGACAGGGGCACTGAAGCTTTCTTT CASSSAGRDRGTEAFF
14 NA TRBJ1-1 TRBV7-6 NA TGTGCCAGCTTAACCGGGGCGTTGAGCACTGAAGCTTTCTTT CASLTGALSTEAFF
17 TRBD1 TRBJ1-2 TRBV6-1 many TGTGCCAGCAGTGAATTGAATCGCGGGACAGGGGCGCGTGGCTACACCTTC CASSELNRGTGARGYTF
15 NA TRBJ1-6 TRBV28 many TGTGCCAGCAGTTTAGGAGGGGCGCGTCGATCACCCCTCCACTTT CASSLGGARRSPLHF
13 NA TRBJ1-5 TRBV28 many TGTGCCAGCAGCCCTTGGGGCAATCAGCCCCAGCATTTT CASSPWGNQPQHF
18 TRBD2 TRBJ2-7 TRBV4-1 NA TGCGCCAGCAGCCAAGTTAACTTTCTTTTAGGACTAGAGGGCGAGCAGTACTTC CASSQVNFLLGLEGEQYF
17 TRBD1 TRBJ2-6 TRBV19 many TGTGCCAGTAGTACCCGGGACAGGGGGTCTGGGGCCAACGTCCTGACTTTC CASSTRDRGSGANVLTF
15 NA TRBJ2-7 TRBV7-2 many TGTGCCAGCAGCTTCCTGGAGGGCCCCTCCTACGAGCAGTACTTC CASSFLEGPSYEQYF
17 TRBD1 TRBJ1-2 TRBV12-3/TRBV12-4 many TGTGCCAGCAGACCCGGGACAGGTGGCCCCCCCCACTATGGCTACACCTTC CASRPGTGGPPHYGYTF
19 NA TRBJ1-6 TRBV6-5 NA TGTGCCAGCAGTTCCCGTCCAACAGGGACCCTCTCCGATAATTCACCCCTCCACTTT CASSSRPTGTLSDNSPLHF
16 NA TRBJ2-7 TRBV12-5 many TGTGCTAGTGGTTTGGTAATACTCGGGCCGTACTACGAGCAGTACTTC CASGLVILGPYYEQYF
15 NA TRBJ1-5 TRBV15 many TGTGCCACCAGCGCCCTCCTTGGTGGTTACCAGCCCCAGCATTTT CATSALLGGYQPQHF
14 NA TRBJ1-2 TRBV12-3/TRBV12-4 many TGTGCCAGCAGTTTAAACAGGGCTAACTATGGCTACACCTTC CASSLNRANYGYTF
13 NA TRBJ2-2 TRBV6-1 many TGTGCCAGCCGCCCCAGGGCCACCGGGGAGCTGTTTTTT CASRPRATGELFF
14 TRBD2 TRBJ2-5 TRBV7-2 many TGTGCCAGCAGCTCAGCGGGAGGGGAAGAGACCCAGTACTTC CASSSAGGEETQYF
14 NA TRBJ2-7 TRBV20-1 NA TGCAGTGCTAGACATGGGACCCCCCACTACGAGCAGTACTTC CSARHGTPHYEQYF
17 TRBD1 TRBJ1-5 TRBV11-2 NA TGTGCCAGCAGCTTAGATCGGGACAGGGGAGGACATCAGCCCCAGCATTTT CASSLDRDRGGHQPQHF
16 TRBD1 TRBJ2-2 TRBV7-8 NA TGTGCCAGCAGCCTAAGAGGGACAGGGGGCACGGGGGAGCTGTTTTTT CASSLRGTGGTGELFF
15 NA TRBJ2-7 TRBV28 many TGTGCCAGCAGTTTACCAGGGGCGGTGGCCTACGAGCAGTACTTC CASSLPGAVAYEQYF
16 TRBD2 TRBJ2-7 TRBV19 few TGTGCCAGTAGTCTATGGACTAGCGGGAGGATGTACGAGCAGTACTTC CASSLWTSGRMYEQYF
16 TRBD1 TRBJ1-5 TRBV6-1 NA TGTGCCAGCAGTCCACCCCCAGGGGGCAGGAATCAGCCCCAGCATTTT CASSPPPGGRNQPQHF
14 TRBD1 TRBJ1-1 TRBV29-1 many TGCAGCGTTGGGGGGACAGGGGTGAACACTGAAGCTTTCTTT CSVGGTGVNTEAFF
13 NA TRBJ2-5 TRBV6-1 NA TGTGCCAGCAGTGAACGGGCCCCTTCGACCCAGTACTTC CASSERAPSTQYF
13 NA TRBJ1-1 TRBV6-2/TRBV6-3 many TGTGCCAGCAGAAATCCAATGAACACTGAAGCTTTCTTT CASRNPMNTEAFF
18 TRBD2 TRBJ2-5 TRBV27 many TGTGCCAGCAGTCCCTTAAAGACTAGCGGGAGGTGGCAAGAGACCCAGTACTTC CASSPLKTSGRWQETQYF
13 NA TRBJ1-2 TRBV6-5 many TGTGCCAGCAGTTATAGGACAGCCTATGGCTACACCTTC CASSYRTAYGYTF
14 NA TRBJ2-5 TRBV15 many TGTGCCACCAGCAGAGATGCACTGATAGGGACCCAGTACTTC CATSRDALIGTQYF
14 NA TRBJ1-2 TRBV7-8 many TGTGCCAGCAGTACCTATCAGTTAGACTATGGCTACACCTTC CASSTYQLDYGYTF
15 NA TRBJ2-7 TRBV5-6 NA TGTGCCAGCAGCTTGGCTCTTATTGATAGCTACGAGCAGTACTTC CASSLALIDSYEQYF
20 TRBD1 TRBJ2-4 TRBV11-1 NA TGTGCCAGCAGCTTCCTGGGACAGATGGAGTGGGGACAGATGGAAAATATTCAGTACTTC CASSFLGQMEWGQMENIQYF
15 NA TRBJ2-5 TRBV7-8 many TGTGCCAGCGTGGACAGCCTGTCGAGGCAAGAGACCCAGTACTTC CASVDSLSRQETQYF